The 31 T cell receptor beta chains presented below share a single source sample, sequenced in a study of tumor and adjacent non-tumor tissue in lung cancer. No cell sorting was done before RNA was extracted from the tissue. More than 3 cm separated this lung sample from the edge of the tumor. The library came from three nested PCR rounds adapted from ARM-PCR protocols. MiXCR, run by TCRdb on the multiplex PCR reads, gives a single entry per CDR3 protein. This table has roughly 49,000 distinct CDR3 sequences, 74% appearing once. Source material: distant non-tumor lung tissue. The receptor set was obtained from a woman in her sixties or seventies with non-small cell lung cancer.

Points on this clonotype: An end of the junction differs from the germline gene, which may be a read error. The rearrangement joins TRBV6-4 to TRBJ2-3, with D perhaps TRBD2 (6 bases). This CDR3 comprises 16 residues. The V gene's germline CDR1 is MRHNA and CDR2 SNTAGT. This CDR3 is CANSDSPSVGTDTQYF. In DNA form, the CDR3 reads TGTGCCAACAGTGACTCGCCTAGCGTGGGGACAGATACGCAGTATTTT.

Remarks on this clonotype: One end of the junction varies from germline; a read error may be responsible. The V call is TRBV11-2, the J call TRBJ2-5; 7 bases match TRBD1. This CDR3 is 16 amino acids long. Germline V gene data show CDR1 as SGHAT and CDR2 as FQNNGV. The CDR3 sequence: CASSMGRDRRKETQYF. CDR3 coding DNA: TGTGCCAGCAGCATGGGCCGGGACAGAAGAAAAGAGACCCAATACTTC. The full variable domain, in which reference TRBV11-2 and TRBJ2-5 provide the parts outside the CDR3, is EAGVAQSPRYKIIEKRQSVAFWCNPISGHATLYWYQQILGQGPKLLIQFQNNGVVDDSQLPKDRFSAERLKGVDSTLKIQPAKLEDSAVYLCASSMGRDRRKETQYFGPGTRLLVL.

Remarks on this clonotype: Likely a read error: the CDR3 ends without its conserved phenylalanine or tryptophan. This chain uses TRBV4-1 with TRBJ1-2; D might be TRBD1 (5 bases). The germline gives CDR1 MGHRA, CDR2 YSYEKL. V was trimmed by 1 base and J by 10 bases, leaving 19 bases between them. This CDR3 spans 15 amino acids. The CDR3 nucleotides are TGCGCCAGCAGCCAAGGAGTAATGACAGCGGGCGACTACACCTTA. This sequence encodes CASSQGVMTAGDYTL.

This clonotype was seen a few times. One base away lies a much larger clone, so this may be a sequencing read error. The rearrangement links TRBV6-6 to TRBJ2-1; D is perhaps TRBD2 (6 bases). CDR3 length equals 15 residues. The germline V gene encodes CDR1 MNHNY and CDR2 SVGAGI (reference sequence). Here the CDR3 DNA reads TGTGCCAGCACCGACCGGGGGATACCGTACAATGAGCAGCTCTTC. Protein sequence: CASTDRGIPYNEQLF.

The chain couples TRBV6-4 to TRBJ2-5, with 11 positions matching TRBD2. Germline V gene data show CDR1 as MRHNA and CDR2 as SNTAGT. The CDR3 covers 15 residues. The V gene end was trimmed by 7 bases and the J gene end by 0 bases; junction bases not matched to a gene: 4. The DNA of the CDR3 is TGTGCCAGCAAAACGGGACTAGCGGACCAAGAGACCCAGTACTTC. Its protein is CASKTGLADQETQYF.

About this clonotype itself: A much larger clone is a single base away; this may be a read error. This chain connects TRBV11-2 to TRBJ2-5; D may be TRBD1 or TRBD2 (5 bases each). The CDR3 loop spans 13 amino acids. V was clipped by 0 bases and J by 6 bases, with 8 bases between them. Germline loops: CDR1 SGHAT, CDR2 FQNNGV. The CDR3 sequence: CASSLETGQTQYF. CDR3 nucleotides: TGTGCCAGCAGCTTAGAGACGGGGCAGACCCAGTACTTC.

This clonotype was detected once. This sequence may be a read error, since a much larger clone differs from it by one base. This chain connects TRBV28 to TRBJ2-5; D not certain. The CDR3 extends over 11 amino acids. The V gene's germline CDR1 is MDHEN and CDR2 SYDVKM. Here the CDR3 DNA reads TGTACCAGCAGTTTACGCCAGTCTCAGTACTTC. Protein sequence: CTSSLRQSQYF.

The gene calls are TRBV28 and TRBJ1-2; D perhaps matches TRBD1 (6 bases). The CDR3 contains 14 residues. The germline V gene has CDR1 MDHEN and CDR2 SYDVKM. CDR3 DNA sequence: TGTGTCAACAGAATAGGGGGAGTCTCGGGTGGCTACACCTTC. Translated, it gives CVNRIGGVSGGYTF.

Points on this clonotype: This CDR3 fails to terminate in the conserved phenylalanine or tryptophan, so it likely reflects a read error. It is unclear where the CDR3 begins or ends on the DNA, so no DNA is shown, and the CDR3 is as TCRdb lists it. The J gene is TRBJ2-7, the V gene TRBV7-8. The CDR3 region is 12 residues in length, termini included. The germline gives CDR1 SGHVS, CDR2 FQNEAQ. The CDR3 here is CASSLATYERYS.

Regarding this clonotype: At one of its ends the junction is not consistent with the germline gene, which may arise from a read error. This chain links TRBV11-1 with TRBJ1-1; D gene ambiguous. Germline loops: CDR1 SGHAT, CDR2 FQDESV (reference sequence). The CDR3 runs to 15 residues. The DNA of the CDR3 is TGTGCAAGCAGGTTAGCGGGGAGCATGAACACTGAAGCTTTCTTT. Translating gives CASRLAGSMNTEAFF.

This clonotype was counted many times. The CDR3 is CSATGGGAYTDTQYF. The DNA of the CDR3 is TGCAGTGCTACTGGCGGGGGGGCGTACACAGATACGCAGTATTTT. The chain combines TRBV20-1 with TRBJ2-3; 9 bases agree with TRBD2. This CDR3 is 15 amino acids long. V was pared by 4 bases and J by 2 bases, with 7 bases of the junction left unmatched. Per germline, CDR1 DFQATT and CDR2 SNEGSKA (reference sequence).

The gene calls are TRBV12-3 or TRBV12-4 and TRBJ2-7; D is perhaps TRBD2 (6 bases). CDR3 length equals 15 residues. V was clipped by 5 bases and J by 3 bases, with 17 bases between them. The CDR3 nucleotides read TGTGCCAGCAGTATCGTCCTAGCGTGGGACTACGAGCAGTACTTC. Amino acid sequence: CASSIVLAWDYEQYF.

Comments on this clonotype: A read error may account for a junction end that differs from germline. V and J are TRBV11-2 and TRBJ1-4; no clear D gene. Germline loops: CDR1 SGHAT, CDR2 FQNNGV. This CDR3 contains 14 residues. The CDR3 nucleotides read TGTGCCAGCAGTTTTTCTACAACAAATGAAAAACTGTTTTTT. Residues: CASSFSTTNEKLFF.

On this clonotype: Germline and junction disagree at one end, which may indicate a read error. The J gene is TRBJ2-7, the V gene TRBV11-2, with D hard to call. This CDR3 has 12 residues. The V gene's germline CDR1 is SGHAT and CDR2 FQNNGV. The CDR3 nucleotides are TGTGTCAGCAGCTTAACCCAGGACGAGCAGTACTTC. Its translation is CVSSLTQDEQYF.

With regard to this clonotype: A read error may account for a junction end that differs from germline. The CDR3 here is CCLGNEQFF. DNA of the CDR3: TGTTGCCTTGGGAATGAGCAGTTCTTC. The chain joins TRBV29-1 to TRBJ2-1; D not certain. Per germline, CDR1 SQVTM and CDR2 ANQGSEA. The CDR3 runs 9 residues.

With regard to this clonotype: This may be a read error, as it is one base from a much larger clone. The conserved closing phenylalanine or tryptophan is absent in this CDR3, likely reflecting a read error. The rearrangement joins TRBV28 to TRBJ2-3, with 14 bases that match TRBD2. In germline, CDR1 is MDHEN, CDR2 SYDVKM. The V segment lost 6 bases and the J segment 2 bases; nucleotides outside the gene matches: 7. There are 17 residues in the CDR3. The CDR3, as DNA: TGTGCCAGCAGAGAGCCGGGACTAGCGGGAGACACAGATACGCAGTATTCT. The encoded protein is CASREPGLAGDTDTQYS.

Note on this clonotype: One end of the junction varies from germline; a read error may be responsible. The chain employs TRBV5-1 and TRBJ2-1, with D unclear. This CDR3 contains 16 residues. The germline CDR1 and CDR2 sequences are SGHRS and YFSETQ. CDR3 nucleotides: TGCGCCAGCAGCTTGGCCGGCCGCAGCACCTACGATGAGCAGTTCTTC. Its translation: CASSLAGRSTYDEQFF.

This clonotype was found once. Its ends do not fully match the called genes, so a read error is possible. The chain links TRBV11-3 to TRBJ2-1; D might be TRBD1 or TRBD2, each matching 5 bases. This CDR3 spans 13 amino acids. Germline CDR1 and CDR2: SGHNT and YENEEA. CDR3 sequence reads: CASSRGVANEQFF. CDR3 in DNA: TGTGCCAGCAGTAGGGGAGTCGCGAATGAACAGTTCTTC.

In its sample, this clonotype was seen many times. The V and J genes are TRBV28 and TRBJ1-1, with D hard to call. The CDR3 extends over 14 amino acids. Trimming took 9 bases from V and 3 from J, leaving 17 bases between them. Per germline, CDR1 MDHEN and CDR2 SYDVKM. The CDR3 DNA sequence: TGTGCCAGTTTATTGCCTCCTACCTACACTGAAGCTTTCTTT. Its protein product is CASLLPPTYTEAFF.

Points on this clonotype: Mismatch with germline at one junction end may stem from a read error. V usage is TRBV6-5 and J usage is TRBJ2-3, with D maybe TRBD2 (5 bases). CDR1 is MNHEY and CDR2 is SVGAGI in the germline V gene. The length of the CDR3 is 16 residues. In DNA form, the CDR3 reads TGTGACAGCAGTTACCAGGTAGCTTCTAGCATAGATACGCAGTGTTTT. Translation gives CDSSYQVASSIDTQCF.

On this clonotype: At one of its ends the junction is not consistent with the germline gene, which may arise from a read error. The gene calls are TRBV6-2 or TRBV6-3 and TRBJ1-2; the match to TRBD1 covers 7 bases. CDR1 and CDR2 (germline): MNHEY, SVGEGT. The CDR3 extends over 14 amino acids. The DNA for the CDR3 is TGCGTCAGCAGTTCCAATACAGGGGCGAATGGCTACACCTTC. Protein sequence: CVSSSNTGANGYTF.

The chain couples TRBV6-1 to TRBJ2-6; unclear D gene. Germline CDR1 is MNHNS and CDR2 is SASEGT. V was shortened by 6 bases and J by 4 bases, with 13 bases between the two germline ends. This CDR3 region has 15 residues. CDR3 sequence reads: CASSLLTGGANVLTF. CDR3 DNA sequence: TGTGCCAGCAGCCTCCTAACCGGGGGGGCCAACGTCCTGACTTTC.

Of note for this clonotype: One end of the junction is discordant with germline, which a read error may explain. The genes are TRBV5-6 and TRBJ2-7; possibly TRBD1 for D (6 bases). CDR3 length: 15 residues. Germline CDR1 is SGHDT and CDR2 is YYEEEE. This chain's CDR3 is CASSFGQTSTYEQHF. CDR3 bases: TGTGCCAGCAGCTTTGGACAGACCAGCACCTACGAGCAGCATTTC.

Comments on this clonotype: Since the CDR3 does not end with the conserved phenylalanine or tryptophan, this likely comes from a read error. This chain uses TRBV4-3 with TRBJ2-3, with D perhaps given as TRBD1 or TRBD2 (5 bases each). Germline CDR1 is LGHNA and CDR2 is YSLEER. V was trimmed by 7 bases and J by 2 bases, leaving 13 bases between them. The CDR3 covers 14 residues. CDR3: CASIRDRNTDTQYL. CDR3 nucleotide sequence: TGCGCCAGCATCCGGGACCGTAACACAGATACGCAGTATCTT.

About this clonotype: The conserved closing phenylalanine or tryptophan is absent in this CDR3, likely reflecting a read error. The chain has TRBV12-3 or TRBV12-4 and TRBJ1-1; D gene unclear. Trimming took 3 bases from V and 11 from J, leaving 13 bases between them. The CDR3 contains 12 residues. CDR3 bases: TGTGCCAGCAGTTTCGGGGTCCCTGTGGCTTTCTCT. This encodes CASSFGVPVAFS.

Comment on this clonotype: A read error may produce the germline difference seen at one junction end. The chain carries TRBV20-1 and TRBJ2-2; the D call may be TRBD1 or TRBD2 (6 bases each). CDR1 and CDR2 (germline): DFQATT, SNEGSKA (reference sequence). There are 14 residues in the CDR3. In nucleotides, the CDR3 is TGCAGTGGTGAGGGGGAGGAGAGGACCGGGAAGCTATTTTTT. It codes for CSGEGEERTGKLFF.

About this clonotype: One end of the junction is discordant with germline, which a read error may explain. This chain links TRBV4-3 with TRBJ1-2; D is possibly TRBD1 (5 bases). The CDR3 totals 16 residues. Germline lookup yields CDR1 LGHNA and CDR2 YSLEER. CDR3 nucleotide sequence: TGCGCCAGCAGCCAAACCCCCGGGCCAGGGAAGTATGGCTACATCTTC. It is translated as CASSQTPGPGKYGYIF.

Notes on this clonotype: No conserved phenylalanine or tryptophan ends this CDR3, so it is likely a read error. The gene calls are TRBV5-4 and TRBJ2-3, with D possibly being TRBD1 (6 bases). The V end lost 4 bases, the J end lost 1 base, and 13 bases lay between the germline ends. The V gene's germline CDR1 is SGHNT and CDR2 YYREEE (reference sequence). CDR3 length equals 15 residues. CDR3 loop: CASSQWTEGTDTQYY. CDR3 DNA sequence: TGTGCCAGCAGCCAGTGGACAGAGGGCACAGATACGCAGTATTAT.

Of note for this clonotype: The junction differs from germline at one of its ends, possibly a read error. V and J are TRBV4-3 and TRBJ2-7; D call uncertain. The germline gives CDR1 LGHNA, CDR2 YSLEER. CDR3 length equals 16 residues. DNA of the CDR3: TGCGCCAGTAGCCAAGAAGATAGGGCAAGGGTCCACGAGCAGTACTTC. Its translation: CASSQEDRARVHEQYF.

A word on this clonotype: One end of the junction fails to match germline, which may point to a read error. In nucleotides, the CDR3 is TGTGCCGGCAGTTGGGACCGCAGAGGATACGGGCAGTACTTC. Amino acids: CAGSWDRRGYGQYF. The chain uses TRBV11-2 and TRBJ2-7; the D call may be TRBD1 or TRBD2 (5 bases each). Germline V gene sequence: CDR1 SGHAT, CDR2 FQNNGV. This CDR3 is built from 14 residues. Supplemented by reference TRBV11-2 and TRBJ2-7, the full variable domain reads EAGVAQSPRYKIIEKRQSVAFWCNPISGHATLYWYQQILGQGPKLLIQFQNNGVVDDSQLPKDRFSAERLKGVDSTLKIQPAKLEDSAVYLCAGSWDRRGYGQYFGPGTRLTVT.

Concerning this clonotype: Here the CDR3 omits its conserved ending phenylalanine or tryptophan, so a read error is the likely source. The limits of the CDR3 on the DNA are not certain, so only TCRdb's listed CDR3 is given. The rearrangement links TRBV11-2 to TRBJ2-3; the table's D gene call, TRBD1, was not cross checked with the DNA. Germline V gene data show CDR1 as SGHAT and CDR2 as FQNNGV. Termini included, the CDR3 measures 14 amino acids. This CDR3 is CASSLNPGSDTQYI.